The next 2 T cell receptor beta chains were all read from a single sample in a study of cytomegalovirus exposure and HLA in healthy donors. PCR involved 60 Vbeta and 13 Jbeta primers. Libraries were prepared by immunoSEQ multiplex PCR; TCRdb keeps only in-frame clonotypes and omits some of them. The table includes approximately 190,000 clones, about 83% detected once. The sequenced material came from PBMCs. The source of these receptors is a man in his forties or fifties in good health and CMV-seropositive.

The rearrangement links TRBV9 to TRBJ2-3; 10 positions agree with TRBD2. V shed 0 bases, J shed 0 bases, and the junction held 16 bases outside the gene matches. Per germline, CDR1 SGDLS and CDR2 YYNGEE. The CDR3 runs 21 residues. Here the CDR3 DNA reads TGTGCCAGCAGCGTAGCTACGCTAGCGGGAGATCGGCCTCTTAGCACAGATACGCAGTATTTT. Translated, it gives CASSVATLAGDRPLSTDTQYF.

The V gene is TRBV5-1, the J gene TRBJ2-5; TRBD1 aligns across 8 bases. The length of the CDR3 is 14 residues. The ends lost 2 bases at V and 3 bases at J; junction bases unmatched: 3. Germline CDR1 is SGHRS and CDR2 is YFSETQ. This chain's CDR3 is CASSFGQGKETQYF. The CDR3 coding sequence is TGCGCCAGCAGCTTCGGACAGGGTAAAGAGACCCAGTACTTC.